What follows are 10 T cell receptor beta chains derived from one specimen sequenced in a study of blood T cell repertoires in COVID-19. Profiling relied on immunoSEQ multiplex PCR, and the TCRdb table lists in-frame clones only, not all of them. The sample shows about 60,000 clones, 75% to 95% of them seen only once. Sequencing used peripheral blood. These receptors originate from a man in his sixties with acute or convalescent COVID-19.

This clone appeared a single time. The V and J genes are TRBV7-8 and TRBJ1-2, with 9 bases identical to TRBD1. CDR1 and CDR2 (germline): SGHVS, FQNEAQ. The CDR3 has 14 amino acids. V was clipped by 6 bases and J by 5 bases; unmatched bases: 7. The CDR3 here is CASRSGTGIYGYTF. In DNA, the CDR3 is TGTGCCAGCAGATCCGGGACAGGGATTTATGGCTACACCTTC.

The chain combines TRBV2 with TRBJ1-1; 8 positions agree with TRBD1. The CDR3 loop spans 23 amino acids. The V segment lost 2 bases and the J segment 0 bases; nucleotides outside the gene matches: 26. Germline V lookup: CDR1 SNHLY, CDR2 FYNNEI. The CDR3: CASSEYRVVHSGAGGDLNTEAFF. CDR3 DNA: TGTGCCAGCAGTGAATATAGGGTCGTTCACTCCGGGGCAGGGGGCGATTTGAACACTGAAGCTTTCTTT.

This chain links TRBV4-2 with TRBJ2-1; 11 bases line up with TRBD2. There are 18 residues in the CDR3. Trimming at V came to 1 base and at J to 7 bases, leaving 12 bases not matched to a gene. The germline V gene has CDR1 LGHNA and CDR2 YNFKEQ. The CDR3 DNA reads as TGTGCCAGCAGCCAAGTAGGGGTTACTAGCGGGAGAAGGAATGAGCAGTTCTTC. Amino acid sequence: CASSQVGVTSGRRNEQFF.

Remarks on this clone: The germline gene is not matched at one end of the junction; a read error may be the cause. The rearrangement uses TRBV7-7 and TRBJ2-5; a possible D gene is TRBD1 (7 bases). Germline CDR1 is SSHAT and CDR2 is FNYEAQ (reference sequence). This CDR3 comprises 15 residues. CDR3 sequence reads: CASSLDGGGEETQYF. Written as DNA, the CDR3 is TGTGCTAGCAGCTTAGACGGAGGGGGCGAGGAGACCCAGTACTTC.

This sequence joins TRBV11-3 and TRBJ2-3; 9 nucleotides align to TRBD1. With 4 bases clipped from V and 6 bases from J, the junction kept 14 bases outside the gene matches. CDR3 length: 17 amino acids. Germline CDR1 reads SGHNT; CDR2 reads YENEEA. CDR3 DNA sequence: TGTGCCAGCAGCTCTCCCGGGACAGGGCCCACTCGGGATACGCAGTATTTT. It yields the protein CASSSPGTGPTRDTQYF.

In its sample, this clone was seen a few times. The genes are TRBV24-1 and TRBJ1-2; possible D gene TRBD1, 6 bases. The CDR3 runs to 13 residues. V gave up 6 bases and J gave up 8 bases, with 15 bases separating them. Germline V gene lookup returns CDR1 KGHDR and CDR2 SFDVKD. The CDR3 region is CATSRGGTPGYTF. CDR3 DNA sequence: TGTGCCACCAGTAGAGGGGGAACGCCGGGCTACACCTTC.

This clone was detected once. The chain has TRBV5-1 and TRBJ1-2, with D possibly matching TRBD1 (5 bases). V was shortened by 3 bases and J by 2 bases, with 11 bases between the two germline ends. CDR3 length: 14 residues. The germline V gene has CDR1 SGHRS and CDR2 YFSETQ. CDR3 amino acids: CASSSAGLNYGYTF. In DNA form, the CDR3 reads TGCGCCAGCAGCTCTGCAGGGCTCAACTATGGCTACACCTTC.

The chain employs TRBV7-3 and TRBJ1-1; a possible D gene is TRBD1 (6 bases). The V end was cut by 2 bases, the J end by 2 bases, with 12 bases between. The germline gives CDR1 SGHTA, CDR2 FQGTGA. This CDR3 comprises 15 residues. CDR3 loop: CASSLSGAVNTEAFF. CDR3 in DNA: TGTGCCAGCAGCTTATCAGGGGCCGTTAACACTGAAGCTTTCTTT.

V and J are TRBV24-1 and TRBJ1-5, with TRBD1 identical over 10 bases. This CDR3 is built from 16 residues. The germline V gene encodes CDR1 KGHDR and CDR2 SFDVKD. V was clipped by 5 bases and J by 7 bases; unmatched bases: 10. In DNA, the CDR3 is TGTGCCACCAGTGGGGGAGACAGGGGGCTAGGGCAGCCCCAGCATTTT. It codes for CATSGGDRGLGQPQHF.

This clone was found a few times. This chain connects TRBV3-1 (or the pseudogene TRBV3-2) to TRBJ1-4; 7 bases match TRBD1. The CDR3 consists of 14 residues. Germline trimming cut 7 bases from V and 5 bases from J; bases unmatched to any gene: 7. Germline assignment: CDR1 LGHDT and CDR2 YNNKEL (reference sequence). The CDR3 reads CASTRGTANEKLFF. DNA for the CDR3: TGTGCCAGCACCCGGGGGACAGCAAATGAAAAACTGTTTTTT.